The 3 T cell receptor beta chains below were found in one sample sequenced in a study of cytomegalovirus exposure and HLA in healthy donors (dated by TCRdb to 2016 to 2017). Libraries were prepared through the immunoSEQ multiplex PCR assay. TCRdb provides this immuneACCESS table in a form limited to in-frame rearrangements. Some clones are lacking; in checked studies, under half of them reflect an unresolved V gene, and why the rest are absent is not known. The sample table lists about 88,000 clones, roughly 80% of them with a count of one. The ten largest make up 9.5% to 13% of the sample. The sequenced sample consisted of PBMCs. These receptors came from a woman in her late teens or twenties in good health and CMV-seropositive.

The chain carries TRBV5-1 and TRBJ1-6, with D tentatively TRBD1 (6 bases). The V gene lost 3 bases and the J gene lost 6 bases, with 16 bases spanning the gap. The CDR3 spans 16 residues. CDR1 and CDR2 from the germline V gene are SGHRS and YFSETQ. CDR3 residues: CASSSGIEGGNSPLHF. CDR3 bases: TGCGCCAGCAGCTCCGGAATCGAAGGGGGTAATTCACCCCTCCACTTT.

This clone was detected only a few times. This sequence joins TRBV28 and TRBJ1-6; 8 bases are shared with TRBD1. There are 16 residues in the CDR3. Germline V gene lookup returns CDR1 MDHEN and CDR2 SYDVKM. With V trimmed by 10 bases and J by 3 bases, 11 bases remained unmatched. As DNA, the CDR3 is TGTGCCACCTTAGTCCCAGGACAGGGCTATAATTCACCCCTCCACTTT. Its protein product is CATLVPGQGYNSPLHF.

V gene TRBV5-1 combines with J gene TRBJ1-4; 10 bases agree with TRBD1. Germline V gene data show CDR1 as SGHRS and CDR2 as YFSETQ. The CDR3 is made up of 16 amino acids. V dropped 1 base and J dropped 6; count of bases not matched to a gene: 6. The CDR3 sequence: CASSLNVGQGYEKLFF. The DNA for the CDR3 is TGCGCCAGCAGCTTGAACGTGGGACAGGGGTATGAAAAACTGTTTTTT.